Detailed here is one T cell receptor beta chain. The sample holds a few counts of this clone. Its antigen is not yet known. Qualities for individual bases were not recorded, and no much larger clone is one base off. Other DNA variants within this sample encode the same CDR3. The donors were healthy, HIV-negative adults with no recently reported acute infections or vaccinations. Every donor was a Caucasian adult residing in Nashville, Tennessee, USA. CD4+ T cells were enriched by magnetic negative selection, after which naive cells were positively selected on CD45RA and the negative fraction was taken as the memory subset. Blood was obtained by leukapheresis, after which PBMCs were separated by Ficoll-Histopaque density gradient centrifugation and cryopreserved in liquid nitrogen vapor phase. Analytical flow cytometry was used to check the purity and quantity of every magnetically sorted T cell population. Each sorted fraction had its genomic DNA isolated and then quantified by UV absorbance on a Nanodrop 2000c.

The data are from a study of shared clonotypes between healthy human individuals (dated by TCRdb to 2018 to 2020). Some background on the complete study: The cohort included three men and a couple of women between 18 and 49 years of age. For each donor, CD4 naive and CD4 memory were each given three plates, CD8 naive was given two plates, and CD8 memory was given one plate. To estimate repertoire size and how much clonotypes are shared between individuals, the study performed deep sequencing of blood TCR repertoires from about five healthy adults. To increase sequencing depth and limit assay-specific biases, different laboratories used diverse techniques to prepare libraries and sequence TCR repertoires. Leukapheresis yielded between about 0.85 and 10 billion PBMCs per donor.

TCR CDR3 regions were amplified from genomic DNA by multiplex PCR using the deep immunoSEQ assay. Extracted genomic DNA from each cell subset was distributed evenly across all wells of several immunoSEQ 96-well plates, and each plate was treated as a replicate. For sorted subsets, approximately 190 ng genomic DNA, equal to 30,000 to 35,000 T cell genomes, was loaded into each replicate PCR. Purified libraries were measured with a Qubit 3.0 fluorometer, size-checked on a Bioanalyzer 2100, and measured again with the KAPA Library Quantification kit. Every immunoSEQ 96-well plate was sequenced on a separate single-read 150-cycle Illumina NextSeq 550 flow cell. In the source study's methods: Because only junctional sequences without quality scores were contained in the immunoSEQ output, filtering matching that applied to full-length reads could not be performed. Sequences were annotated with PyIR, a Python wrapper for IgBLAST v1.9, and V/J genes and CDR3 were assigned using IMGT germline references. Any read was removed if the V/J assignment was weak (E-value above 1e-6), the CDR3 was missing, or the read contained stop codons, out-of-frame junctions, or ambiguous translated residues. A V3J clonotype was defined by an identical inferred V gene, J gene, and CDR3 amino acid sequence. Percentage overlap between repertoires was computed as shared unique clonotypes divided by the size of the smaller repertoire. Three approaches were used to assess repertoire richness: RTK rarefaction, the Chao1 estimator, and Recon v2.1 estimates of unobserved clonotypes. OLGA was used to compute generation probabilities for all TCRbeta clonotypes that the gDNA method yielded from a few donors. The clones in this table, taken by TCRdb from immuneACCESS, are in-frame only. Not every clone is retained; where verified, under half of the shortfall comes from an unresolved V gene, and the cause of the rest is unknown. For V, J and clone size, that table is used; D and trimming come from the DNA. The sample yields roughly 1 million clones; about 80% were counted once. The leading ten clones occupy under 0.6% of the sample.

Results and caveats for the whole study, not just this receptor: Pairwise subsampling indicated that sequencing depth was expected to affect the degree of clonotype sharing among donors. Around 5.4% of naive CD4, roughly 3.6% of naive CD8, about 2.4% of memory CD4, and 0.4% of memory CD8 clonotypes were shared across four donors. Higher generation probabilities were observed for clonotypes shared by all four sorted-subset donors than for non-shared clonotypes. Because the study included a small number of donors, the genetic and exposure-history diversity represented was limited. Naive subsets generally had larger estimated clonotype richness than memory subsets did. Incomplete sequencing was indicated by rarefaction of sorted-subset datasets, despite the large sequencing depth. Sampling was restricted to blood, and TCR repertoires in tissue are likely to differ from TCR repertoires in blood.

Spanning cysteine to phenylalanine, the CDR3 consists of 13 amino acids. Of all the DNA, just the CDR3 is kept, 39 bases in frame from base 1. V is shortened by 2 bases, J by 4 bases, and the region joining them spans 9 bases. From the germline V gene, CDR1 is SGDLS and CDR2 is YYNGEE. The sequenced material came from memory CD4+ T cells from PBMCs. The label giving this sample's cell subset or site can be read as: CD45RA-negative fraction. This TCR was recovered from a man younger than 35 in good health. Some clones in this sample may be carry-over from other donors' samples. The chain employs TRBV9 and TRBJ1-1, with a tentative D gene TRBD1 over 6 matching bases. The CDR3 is CASSVQGSTEAFF. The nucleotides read TGTGCCAGCAGCGTCCAGGGGAGCACTGAAGCTTTCTTT.